This T cell receptor (beta chain) stems from a study of blood T cell repertoires in COVID-19. Whole-study context: Whether acute or convalescent, the COVID-19 samples came from the United States, Italy and Spain. PBMCs, B-cell-depleted T cells, or T cells were the source of the cDNA or gDNA that made up the material.

As originally analysed: Estimated nucleated cell counts came from reference gene primer amplification. The data were produced by immunoSEQ multiplex PCR, yet TCRdb's version contains in-frame clones alone and is incomplete. Clonal size and the V and J genes are those of that table, whereas D and trimming came from the DNA. The sample consists of roughly 200,000 clones, 75% to 90% of them appearing once. Germline CDR1 reads LNHNV; CDR2 reads YYDKDF (reference sequence). The CDR3 spans 15 residues. Unmatched junction bases numbered 7, after V lost 4 bases and J lost 4 bases. The rearrangement uses TRBV15 and TRBJ2-1; TRBD2 aligns across 7 bases. This TCR was recovered from a woman in her sixties or seventies with acute or convalescent COVID-19. Sequenced input: peripheral blood. CDR3 protein: CATSTGAGGYNEQFF. Here the CDR3 DNA reads TGTGCCACCAGCACCGGGGCCGGGGGGTACAATGAGCAGTTCTTC.